This T cell receptor beta chain is drawn from a study of T-cell memory formation after mild COVID-19. General observations from the study: Researchers report contracting CD4+ clones mostly in CM and EM, with CD8+ clones in EMRA. Still unconfirmed is whether the second-wave clones peaking on day 37 recognized SARS-CoV-2. Clones that got smaller from day 15 to 85 had even CD4/CD8, while clones growing later tipped toward CD4+.

TCRalpha and TCRbeta libraries used 5'RACE with constant-segment primers and UMIs. TCRdb fed the 5' RACE reads into MiXCR, producing one record per CDR3 protein. The sample yields about 280,000 distinct CDR3 sequences, approximately 8.4% seen once. This clonotype has a handful of counts. The antigen remains undetermined. The sample was PBMCs or a T cell subset sorted from them (not recorded which). The receptor was derived from a man aged 18 to 30 who had mild COVID-19 (a few samples of this study predate the infection). Cell type and time point are not known.

For the CDR3, the DNA is TGTGCCAGTACAAGTTATAGCAATCAGCCCCAGCATTTT. Its protein product is CASTSYSNQPQHF. The chain carries TRBV19 and TRBJ1-5; D is undetermined. CDR3 length equals 13 residues. CDR1 and CDR2 (germline): LNHDA, SQIVND (reference sequence). V lost 7 bases and J 0 bases, leaving 7 bases between the germline ends.